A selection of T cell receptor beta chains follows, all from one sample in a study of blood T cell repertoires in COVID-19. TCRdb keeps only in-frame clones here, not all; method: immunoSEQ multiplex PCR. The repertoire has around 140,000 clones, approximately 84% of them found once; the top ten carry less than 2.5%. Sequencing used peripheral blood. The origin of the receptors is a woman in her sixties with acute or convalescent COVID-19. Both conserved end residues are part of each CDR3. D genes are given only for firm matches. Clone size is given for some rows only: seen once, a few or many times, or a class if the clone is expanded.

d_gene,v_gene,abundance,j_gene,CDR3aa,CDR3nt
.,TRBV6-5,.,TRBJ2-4,CASSYDTENIQYF,TGTGCCAGCAGTTACGACACAGAAAACATTCAGTACTTC
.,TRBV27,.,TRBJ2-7,CASSWGQVYEQYF,TGTGCCAGCAGTTGGGGACAAGTCTACGAGCAGTACTTC
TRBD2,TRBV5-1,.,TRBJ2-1,CASSWGGRAVSYNEQFF,TGCGCCAGCAGCTGGGGCGGGAGGGCGGTATCCTACAATGAGCAGTTCTTC
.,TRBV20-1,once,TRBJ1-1,CSASPGLNTEAFF,TGCAGTGCTAGTCCGGGATTGAACACTGAAGCTTTCTTT
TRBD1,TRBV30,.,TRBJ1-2,CAWGSGTGANYGYTF,TGTGCCTGGGGTTCAGGGACAGGGGCTAACTATGGCTACACCTTC
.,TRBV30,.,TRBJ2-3,CAWSVKLDTQYF,TGTGCCTGGAGTGTAAAGCTAGATACGCAGTATTTT
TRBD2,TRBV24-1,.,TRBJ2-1,CATSDLTPRSGRVNHNEQFF,TGTGCCACCAGTGATTTGACCCCGAGGAGCGGGAGAGTAAATCACAATGAGCAGTTCTTC
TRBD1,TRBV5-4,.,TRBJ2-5,CASSLGGTGQLETQYF,TGTGCCAGCAGCTTGGGGGGGACAGGGCAGTTGGAGACCCAGTACTTC
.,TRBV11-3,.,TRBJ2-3,CASSLGQGGADTQYF,TGTGCCAGCAGCTTAGGCCAGGGAGGTGCAGATACGCAGTATTTT
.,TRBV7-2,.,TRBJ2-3,CASSSSDTQYF,TGTGCCAGCAGCTCCTCAGATACGCAGTATTTT
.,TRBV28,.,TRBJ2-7,CASSPGLFTVYEQYF,TGTGCCAGCAGTCCCGGACTCTTCACCGTCTACGAGCAGTACTTC
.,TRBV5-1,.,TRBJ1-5,CASSSWASVSNQPQHF,TGCGCCAGCAGCTCATGGGCGTCGGTTAGCAATCAGCCCCAGCATTTT
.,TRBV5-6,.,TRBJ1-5,CASSPWGGSNQPQHF,TGTGCCAGCAGCCCCTGGGGGGGGAGTAATCAGCCCCAGCATTTT
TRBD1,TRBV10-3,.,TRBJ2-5,CAISPQQGARETQYF,TGTGCCATCAGTCCACAACAGGGGGCGCGGGAGACCCAGTACTTC
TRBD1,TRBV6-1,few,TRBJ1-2,CASSEWEWTGRYGYTF,TGTGCCAGCAGTGAATGGGAGTGGACAGGGAGGTATGGCTACACCTTC
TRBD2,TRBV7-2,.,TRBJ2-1,CASSLLAEIYNEQFF,TGTGCCAGCAGCTTACTAGCGGAAATTTACAATGAGCAGTTCTTC
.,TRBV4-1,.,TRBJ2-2,CASSQDIGAGELFF,TGCGCCAGCAGCCAAGATATAGGGGCCGGGGAGCTGTTTTTT
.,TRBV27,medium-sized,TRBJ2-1,CASSIYFSYNEQFF,TGTGCCAGCAGTATCTACTTCTCCTACAATGAGCAGTTCTTC
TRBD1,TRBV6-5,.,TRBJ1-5,CASRLDRLYQPQHF,TGTGCCAGCAGATTGGACAGGTTGTATCAGCCCCAGCATTTT
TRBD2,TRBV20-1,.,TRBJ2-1,CSASEAGVGEQFF,TGCAGTGCTAGTGAGGCGGGGGTTGGCGAGCAGTTCTTC
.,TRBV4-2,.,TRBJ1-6,CASSQDTAGAYNSPLHF,TGTGCCAGCAGCCAGGATACGGCGGGGGCCTATAATTCACCCCTCCACTTT
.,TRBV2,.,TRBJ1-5,CASSEDEGANQPQHF,TGTGCCAGCAGTGAAGACGAGGGAGCCAATCAGCCCCAGCATTTT
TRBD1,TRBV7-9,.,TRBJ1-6,CASSDRGSPLHF,TGTGCCAGCAGCGACAGGGGTTCACCCCTCCACTTT
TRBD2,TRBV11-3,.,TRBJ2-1,CASSPSSGRTNEQFF,TGTGCCAGCAGCCCCTCTAGCGGGAGAACCAATGAGCAGTTCTTC
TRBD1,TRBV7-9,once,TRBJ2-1,CASASGGSEQFF,TGTGCCAGCGCCTCAGGGGGCAGTGAGCAGTTCTTC
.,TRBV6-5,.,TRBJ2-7,CASAAGPENEQYF,TGTGCCAGCGCGGCGGGCCCTGAAAACGAGCAGTACTTC
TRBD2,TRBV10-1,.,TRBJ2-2,CASSESGRGGGELFF,TGCGCCAGCAGTGAAAGCGGGAGAGGAGGCGGGGAGCTGTTTTTT
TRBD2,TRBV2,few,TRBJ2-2,CASSDTSGGPPGELFF,TGTGCCAGCAGTGATACTAGCGGGGGCCCACCCGGGGAGCTGTTTTTT
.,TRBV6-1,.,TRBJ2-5,CASSEGQKQETQYF,TGTGCCAGCAGTGAAGGGCAGAAACAAGAGACCCAGTACTTC
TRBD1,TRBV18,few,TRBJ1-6,CASSPLTGDNSPLHF,TGTGCCAGCTCACCACTTACAGGGGATAATTCACCCCTCCACTTT
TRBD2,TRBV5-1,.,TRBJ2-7,CASSLDPSGRENPGEQYF,TGCGCCAGCAGCTTGGATCCTAGCGGGAGAGAAAATCCGGGCGAGCAGTACTTC
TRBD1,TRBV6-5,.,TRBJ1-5,CASSDRDQEPQHF,TGTGCCAGCTCTGACAGGGATCAAGAGCCCCAGCATTTT
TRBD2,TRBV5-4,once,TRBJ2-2,CASSVSGRVAGELFF,TGTGCCAGCAGCGTTAGCGGGAGAGTGGCCGGGGAGCTGTTTTTT
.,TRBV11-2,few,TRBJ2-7,CASSVHYEQYF,TGTGCCAGCAGCGTCCACTACGAGCAGTACTTC
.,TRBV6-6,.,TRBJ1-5,CASRTGRGNQPQHF,TGTGCCAGCAGGACGGGTCGTGGCAATCAGCCCCAGCATTTT
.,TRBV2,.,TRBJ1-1,CASRGREGNTEAFF,TGTGCCAGCAGGGGGCGGGAGGGGAACACTGAAGCTTTCTTT
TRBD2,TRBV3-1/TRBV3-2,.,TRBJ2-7,CASSHGTSGRMGYEQYF,TGTGCCAGCAGCCACGGGACTAGCGGGAGGATGGGTTACGAGCAGTACTTC
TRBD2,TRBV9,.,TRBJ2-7,CASSVGGSSYEQYF,TGTGCCAGCAGCGTGGGCGGGAGCTCCTACGAGCAGTACTTC
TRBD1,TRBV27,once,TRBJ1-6,CASSSGQGMTYNSPLHF,TGTGCCAGCAGTTCGGGACAGGGGATGACCTATAATTCACCCCTCCACTTT
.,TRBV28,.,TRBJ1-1,CASSYSQVNTEAFF,TGTGCCAGCAGCTACTCACAGGTGAACACTGAAGCTTTCTTT
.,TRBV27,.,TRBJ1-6,CASREYNSPLHF,TGTGCCAGCCGGGAATATAATTCACCCCTCCACTTT